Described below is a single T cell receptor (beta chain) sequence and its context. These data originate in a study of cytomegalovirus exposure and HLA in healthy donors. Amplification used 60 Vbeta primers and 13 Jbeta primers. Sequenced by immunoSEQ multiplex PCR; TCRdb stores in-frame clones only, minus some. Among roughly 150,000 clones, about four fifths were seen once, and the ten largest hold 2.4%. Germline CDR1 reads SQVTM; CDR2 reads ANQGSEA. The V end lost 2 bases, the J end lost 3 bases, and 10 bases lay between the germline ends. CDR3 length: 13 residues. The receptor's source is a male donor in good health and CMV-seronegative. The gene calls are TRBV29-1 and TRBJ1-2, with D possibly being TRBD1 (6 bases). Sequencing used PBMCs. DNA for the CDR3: TGCAGCGTTGAACGAGGGGGGGACTATGGCTACACCTTC. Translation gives CSVERGGDYGYTF.